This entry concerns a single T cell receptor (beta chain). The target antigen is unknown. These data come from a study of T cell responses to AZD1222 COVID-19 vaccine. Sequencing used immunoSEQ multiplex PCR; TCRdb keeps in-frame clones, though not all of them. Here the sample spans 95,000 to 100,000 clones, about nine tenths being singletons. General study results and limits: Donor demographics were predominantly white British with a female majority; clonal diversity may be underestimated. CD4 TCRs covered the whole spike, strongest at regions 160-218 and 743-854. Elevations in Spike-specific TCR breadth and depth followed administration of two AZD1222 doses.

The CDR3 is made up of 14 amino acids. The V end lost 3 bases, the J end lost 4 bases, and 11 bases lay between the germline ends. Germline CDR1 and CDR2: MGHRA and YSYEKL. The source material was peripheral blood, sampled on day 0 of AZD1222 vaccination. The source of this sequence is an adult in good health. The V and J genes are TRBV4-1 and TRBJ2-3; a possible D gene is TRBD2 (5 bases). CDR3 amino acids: CASSHFGDPDTQYF. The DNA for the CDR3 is TGCGCCAGCAGCCACTTCGGGGATCCAGATACGCAGTATTTT.